This T cell receptor (beta chain) was observed in a study of blood T cell repertoires in COVID-19. Study summary: Whether acute or convalescent, the COVID-19 samples came from the United States, Italy and Spain.

Germline lookup yields CDR1 SEHNR and CDR2 FQNEAQ (reference sequence). CDR3 length: 15 amino acids. Unmatched junction bases numbered 5, after V lost 3 bases and J lost 2 bases. The repertoire was sequenced with immunoSEQ multiplex PCR; TCRdb's copy has only in-frame clones and lacks some. The sample includes roughly 240,000 clones, around 88% of them seen just once. This study enrolled people aged roughly 18 to 90 from approximately 24 US geographic areas. The sample comprised PBMCs or T cells enriched from blood (not recorded which). This chain joins TRBV7-9 and TRBJ2-3, with 7 bases identical to TRBD2. The source of this sequence is a woman aged 50 to 65 who had recovered from COVID-19. The CDR3 bases are TGTGCCAGCAGCTTTCCGGAGCGGGACACAGATACGCAGTATTTT. Translation gives CASSFPERDTDTQYF.